The 25 T cell receptor beta chains below were found in one sample sequenced in a study of circulating CD8 cells and anti-PD-1 response in melanoma. From live CD3+CD8+TCRalphabeta+ cells, four PD-1 and/or TIGIT subsets were sorted. Each library started from approximately 14 ng of total RNA using the QIAseq Immune Repertoire TCR panel. TCRdb analysed the reads with MiXCR anew, one entry per CDR3 protein. The repertoire consists of 250 to 350 distinct CDR3 sequences, with 11% occurring once and the leading ten covering 64%. The sequencing used CD8+ T cells from PBMCs, collected at baseline or after one month of anti-PD-1 therapy (not recorded which). These receptors originate from a human donor with melanoma.

Within the sample, this clonotype is large. The chain carries TRBV2 and TRBJ1-5; D remains unclear. CDR1 SNHLY and CDR2 FYNNEI come from the germline V gene. The CDR3 has 14 residues. Trimming took 0 bases from V and 7 from J, leaving 10 bases between them. The CDR3 DNA reads as TGTGCCAGCAGTGAAGCGATTGGGAACCAGCCCCAGCATTTT. Protein sequence: CASSEAIGNQPQHF.

This clonotype ranks as large. V usage is TRBV5-6 and J usage is TRBJ2-2; TRBD2 matches at 13 bases. V shed 3 bases and J 5 bases; nucleotides not matched to a gene: 7. Germline loops: CDR1 SGHDT, CDR2 YYEEEE. The CDR3 spans 17 residues. CDR3 in DNA: TGTGCCAGCAGCTCCCAAGGACTAGCGGGGGTGACCGGGGAGCTGTTTTTT. As protein: CASSSQGLAGVTGELFF.

The gene calls are TRBV24-1 and TRBJ2-7, with TRBD1 matching over 9 bases. The CDR3 has 15 residues. Germline CDR1 KGHDR, CDR2 SFDVKD. Germline trimming cut 5 bases from V and 2 bases from J; bases unmatched to any gene: 6. Here the CDR3 DNA reads TGTGCCACCAGTGGTAAGGGACAGGGTCCCTACGAGCAGTACTTC. This encodes CATSGKGQGPYEQYF.

This clonotype is large by share. V usage is TRBV4-1 and J usage is TRBJ2-7; the D is unclear. The CDR3 contains 15 residues. Germline lookup yields CDR1 MGHRA and CDR2 YSYEKL. Trimming pared 4 bases from V and 0 bases from J, leaving 13 bases between. Here the CDR3 reads CASSLIPESSYEQYF. The DNA for the CDR3 is TGCGCCAGCAGCCTCATCCCGGAAAGCTCCTACGAGCAGTACTTC.

This clonotype is deemed large. The genes are TRBV7-2 and TRBJ2-7; D remains unclear. The length of the CDR3 is 15 residues. Germline CDR1 and CDR2: SGHTA and FQGNSA. Trimming cost V 1 base and J 0 bases, with 10 bases left between them. The DNA for the CDR3 is TGTGCCAGCAGCTTAGTAGGTGCTAGCTCCTACGAGCAGTACTTC. Amino acid sequence: CASSLVGASSYEQYF.

In its sample, this clonotype is large. One junction end disagrees with the germline gene, perhaps due to a read error. The V call is TRBV9, the J call TRBJ2-3, with 8 bases that match TRBD1. Germline loops: CDR1 SGDLS, CDR2 YYNGEE. CDR3 length: 11 amino acids. CDR3 sequence: CASSAPGQVVF. The CDR3 DNA reads TGTGCCAGCAGCGCGCCGGGACAGGTGGTTTTT.

A remark on this clonotype: A much larger clonotype is one base distant, so this may be a read error. The chain combines TRBV19 with TRBJ2-2, with 10 bases that match TRBD2. The germline gives CDR1 LNHDA, CDR2 SQIVND (reference sequence). This CDR3 region has 16 residues. CDR3 nucleotide sequence: TGTGCCAGTACCCAAGATAGCGGGGGGTACACCGGGGAGCTGGTTTTT. It yields the protein CASTQDSGGYTGELVF.

By share, this clonotype ranks as medium-sized. The V and J genes are TRBV27 and TRBJ1-5; TRBD1 might be the D (6 bases). Per the germline V gene, CDR1 is MNHEY and CDR2 is SMNVEV (reference sequence). The length of the CDR3 is 14 residues. V dropped 2 bases and J dropped 5 bases, with 10 bases sitting between them. CDR3 in amino acids: CASSLTGSHQPQHF. The CDR3 coding sequence is TGTGCCAGCAGTTTAACAGGGAGTCATCAGCCCCAGCATTTT.

By sample share, this clonotype is medium-sized. This chain connects TRBV19 to TRBJ1-6; D call uncertain. CDR1 and CDR2 from the germline V gene are LNHDA and SQIVND (reference sequence). V was trimmed by 1 base and J by 13 bases, leaving 11 bases between them. The CDR3 length is 13 residues. The CDR3 bases are TGTGCCAGTAGTATAGTATCCAGGAGTCCCCTCCACTTT. This translates into CASSIVSRSPLHF.

DNA for the CDR3: TGTGCCAGCTCACCACTAGGCACAGATACGCAGTATTTT. Residues: CASSPLGTDTQYF. This chain links TRBV18 with TRBJ2-3; D unresolved. Germline V gives CDR1 KGHSH, CDR2 LQKENI. The ends were cut back, 1 base at V and 1 base at J, with 3 bases in the middle. This CDR3 has 13 amino acids.

This clonotype occurred a few times. This clone may be a read error of a much larger clone one base away. The V call is TRBV19, the J call TRBJ2-2; 16 nucleotides align to TRBD2. CDR3 length: 17 residues. In germline, CDR1 is LNHDA, CDR2 SQIVND (reference sequence). The CDR3 reads CACSKGLAGGPAGELFF. The CDR3 coding sequence is TGTGCCTGTAGTAAGGGACTAGCGGGGGGGCCCGCCGGGGAGCTGTTTTTT.

The CDR3 DNA reads as TGTGCCAGCAGCCGACTAGCGCTTTCAGCAGATACGCAGTATTTT. Its protein product is CASSRLALSADTQYF. V is TRBV7-3 and J is TRBJ2-3; 8 nucleotides match TRBD2. Losses at the gene ends were 5 bases for V and 4 bases for J; bases not matched to a gene: 8. Germline V gene sequence: CDR1 SGHTA, CDR2 FQGTGA. The CDR3 loop spans 15 amino acids.

This clonotype is medium-sized. A clone one base away is much larger, so this may be a read error. The chain is built from TRBV19 and TRBJ2-1; TRBD1 or TRBD2 may be the D gene (5 bases each). V lost 3 bases to trimming and J lost 8 bases, with 14 bases between them. Germline values: CDR1 LNHDA, CDR2 SQIVND (reference sequence). This CDR3 is built from 14 residues. CDR3 sequence (DNA): TGTGCCAGTAGTATGGTATCCGGGACCGATGAGCAGTTCTTC. This translates into CASSMVSGTDEQFF.

This clonotype rates as large. The chain has TRBV19 and TRBJ2-3; D is uncertain. CDR3 length: 11 residues. The germline gives CDR1 LNHDA, CDR2 SQIVND (reference sequence). The V end lost 3 bases, the J end lost 3 bases, and 1 base lay between the germline ends. CDR3 in DNA: TGTGCCAGTAGTATGACAGATACGCAGTATTTT. Protein product: CASSMTDTQYF.

This clonotype is medium-sized by share. The CDR3 reads CASSLAQTNEQFF. CDR3 nucleotide sequence: TGTGCCAGCAGCTTGGCACAGACCAATGAGCAGTTCTTC. The rearrangement uses TRBV5-6 and TRBJ2-1; the D is unclear. The CDR3 runs 13 residues. Germline V gene lookup returns CDR1 SGHDT and CDR2 YYEEEE. Trimming removed 0 bases at V and 6 bases at J, with 7 bases between.

CDR3 amino acids: CASSFFGQGEEKLFF. Here the CDR3 DNA reads TGTGCCAGCAGCTTCTTCGGACAGGGAGAGGAAAAACTGTTTTTT. This chain links TRBV7-9 with TRBJ1-4; 8 bases align to TRBD1. Germline V gene sequence: CDR1 SEHNR, CDR2 FQNEAQ (reference sequence). Trimming cost V 3 bases and J 8 bases; bases outside gene matches: 8. This CDR3 is built from 15 residues.

By sample fraction, this clonotype is medium-sized (0.01 to 0.1%). This may stem from a read error, because a much larger clone lies one nucleotide away. V and J are TRBV12-5 and TRBJ1-5; TRBD1 might be the D (6 bases). The germline CDR1 and CDR2 sequences are LGHNT and FRNRAP. Trimming took off 6 bases at V and 2 bases at J, with 14 bases between the two ends. The CDR3 runs to 15 residues. CDR3 loop: CASGSGGGGNQPQHF. The CDR3 coding sequence is TGTGCTAGTGGCTCCGGAGGGGGTGGCAATCAGCCCCAGCATTTT.

This clonotype was detected only a few times. The rearrangement links TRBV29-1 to TRBJ1-1; D call uncertain. CDR1 and CDR2 (germline): SQVTM, ANQGSEA. Trimming stripped 0 bases from V and 6 bases from J, with 8 bases between. The CDR3 consists of 12 residues. The CDR3 region is CSVEEAKPEAFF. CDR3 bases: TGCAGCGTTGAAGAGGCGAAACCTGAAGCTTTCTTT.

This clonotype has just a few counts. The chain combines TRBV19 with TRBJ2-7; maybe TRBD1 (6 bases). The ends were cut back, 3 bases at V and 2 bases at J, with 11 bases in the middle. The CDR3 is 14 amino acids. From germline, CDR1 is LNHDA and CDR2 SQIVND (reference sequence). The CDR3 is CASSIRDNPYEQYF. CDR3 coding DNA: TGTGCCAGTAGTATCCGGGACAACCCCTACGAGCAGTACTTC.

This clonotype ranks as large. The chain has TRBV10-2 and TRBJ2-7; D remains ambiguous. The CDR3 has 14 residues. Trimming cost V 5 bases and J 7 bases, with 18 bases left between them. Looked up from germline, CDR1 is WSHSY and CDR2 is SAAADI. The CDR3 DNA follows: TGCGCCAGCAGTATCGCAAATGTGGCGTATGAGCAGTACTTC. It yields the protein CASSIANVAYEQYF.

By share, this clonotype counts as medium-sized. The chain's CDR3 is CAWSVQGNQPQHF. The CDR3 DNA is TGTGCCTGGAGTGTACAGGGCAATCAGCCCCAGCATTTT. The gene calls are TRBV30 and TRBJ1-5; tentatively, D is TRBD1 (5 bases). Germline V gene lookup returns CDR1 GTSNPN and CDR2 SVGIG (reference sequence). Trimming took 0 bases from V and 2 from J, leaving 5 bases between them. The CDR3 contains 13 residues.

This clonotype was observed a few times. The genes are TRBV5-5 and TRBJ2-7; no firm D call. This CDR3 is 14 amino acids long. Germline V gene lookup returns CDR1 SGHKS and CDR2 YYEKEE (reference sequence). The ends were cut back, 2 bases at V and 6 bases at J, with 15 bases in the middle. In DNA form, the CDR3 reads TGTGCCAGCAGCTTCCGACAAACCCACTCCGAGCAGTACTTC. Encoded protein: CASSFRQTHSEQYF.

On this clonotype: A far larger clone is a single base away, which makes a read error likely. The rearrangement uses TRBV5-6 and TRBJ2-7; a possible D gene is TRBD1 (5 bases). This CDR3 comprises 13 residues. Germline loops: CDR1 SGHDT, CDR2 YYEEEE. Between the trimmed V and J ends, which lost 5 bases and 2 bases, there was a span of 11 bases. CDR3 residues: CASRTGNPYEQYF. The DNA for the CDR3 is TGTGCCAGCAGAACAGGCAACCCCTACGAGCAGTACTTC.

As to this clonotype: This could be a read error, since a much larger clone is one nucleotide away. The chain has TRBV19 and TRBJ1-1; D call uncertain. The CDR3 covers 8 residues. Germline V CDR1 and CDR2: LNHDA, SQIVND (reference sequence). The CDR3 loop is CAGQRALF. The CDR3 DNA follows: TGTGCCGGCCAGAGAGCTCTCTTT.

CDR3 residues: CASSLDRGRTEAFF. The CDR3 nucleotides read TGTGCCAGCAGTTTGGACAGGGGGCGTACTGAAGCTTTCTTT. V and J are TRBV27 and TRBJ1-1, with 11 bases fitting TRBD1. This CDR3 spans 14 amino acids. In germline, CDR1 is MNHEY, CDR2 SMNVEV (reference sequence). V shed 3 bases and J 5 bases; nucleotides not matched to a gene: 2.